Listed here are 9 T cell receptor beta chains from one sample, sequenced in a study of T cell repertoires in cytomegalovirus infection. Their target antigens are unknown. Each CDR3 protein is one row after TCRdb ran MiXCR on the reads. The sample includes about 150,000 distinct CDR3 sequences, 32% of them seen just once. The sequencing used CD8+ T cells from cultured PBMCs, collected from culture after CMV antigen stimulation. Every receptor here comes from a human donor in good health (CMV status not recorded). Some clones in this sample may be carry-over from other donors' samples.

This chain uses TRBV4-1 with TRBJ1-5; D remains unclear. The length of the CDR3 is 15 residues. Germline V gene data show CDR1 as MGHRA and CDR2 as YSYEKL. V lost 1 base and J lost 10, with 17 bases in between. The CDR3 here is CASSQAPGPPNPQHF. CDR3 DNA: TGCGCCAGCAGCCAAGCTCCCGGGCCACCGAATCCCCAGCATTTT.

This clonotype was counted at least ten times. The chain carries TRBV27 and TRBJ2-3; the D call may be TRBD1 or TRBD2 (5 bases each). V was clipped by 10 bases and J by 1 base, with 15 bases between them. Germline CDR1 is MNHEY and CDR2 is SMNVEV (reference sequence). The CDR3 contains 14 residues. The CDR3 DNA reads as TGTGCCACCGCGCGGGTAGGGGGCACAGATACGCAGTATTTT. This translates into CATARVGGTDTQYF.

This clonotype was counted at least ten times. This chain uses TRBV12-3 or TRBV12-4 with TRBJ2-1; no firm D call. The V end lost 6 bases, the J end lost 3 bases, and 12 bases lay between the germline ends. The CDR3 totals 14 residues. The CDR3: CASSPRSDYNEQFF. The CDR3 nucleotides read TGTGCCAGCAGCCCCCGCAGCGACTACAATGAGCAGTTCTTC.

This clonotype has only one observation. The CDR3 loop is CASSFVSGDPQDTQYF. DNA of the CDR3: TGTGCCAGCAGTTTCGTTAGCGGGGACCCTCAAGATACGCAGTATTTT. The rearrangement uses TRBV27 and TRBJ2-3; 8 nucleotides agree with TRBD2. The CDR3 extends over 16 amino acids. The trim removed 3 bases at V and 5 bases at J, leaving 10 bases unmatched. Per the germline V gene, CDR1 is MNHEY and CDR2 is SMNVEV (reference sequence).

This chain uses TRBV7-8 with TRBJ1-2, with 8 bases aligning to TRBD1. Germline V CDR1 and CDR2: SGHVS, FQNEAQ. The CDR3 contains 17 residues. V lost 1 base to trimming and J lost 2 bases; unmatched junction nucleotides: 9. CDR3 in amino acids: CASSLGGQGTLNYGYTF. The CDR3 DNA reads as TGTGCCAGCAGCTTAGGCGGACAGGGCACTTTAAACTATGGCTACACCTTC.

This clonotype was seen a few times. CDR3 amino acids: CASSSHEGRTEAFF. CDR3 bases: TGTGCCAGCAGCTCCCACGAGGGGCGCACTGAAGCTTTCTTT. The chain uses TRBV6-1 and TRBJ1-1; D perhaps matches TRBD1 (5 bases). Trimming cost V 6 bases and J 4 bases, with 15 bases left between them. The CDR3 is made up of 14 amino acids. In germline, CDR1 is MNHNS, CDR2 SASEGT.

The V gene is TRBV29-1, the J gene TRBJ2-7; weak D call: TRBD2 (5 bases). The CDR3 has 12 amino acids. Germline V gives CDR1 SQVTM, CDR2 ANQGSEA. The V gene lost 0 bases and the J gene lost 3 bases, with 6 bases spanning the gap. CDR3 loop: CSVEDRDYEQYF. In DNA form, the CDR3 reads TGCAGCGTTGAAGATCGGGACTACGAGCAGTACTTC.

V is TRBV6-5 and J is TRBJ1-1; no definite D call. Trimming cost V 2 bases and J 7 bases, with 5 bases left between them. Germline CDR1 MNHEY, CDR2 SVGAGI. This CDR3 has 11 amino acids. The CDR3 sequence is CASSYGSEAFF. The DNA for the CDR3 is TGTGCCAGCAGTTACGGCAGTGAAGCTTTCTTT.

This clonotype was seen a handful of times. The CDR3 nucleotides are TGTGCCAGCACACCGGGACAGGGTGCCTATGGCTACACCTTC. It codes for CASTPGQGAYGYTF. V usage is TRBV27 and J usage is TRBJ1-2; TRBD1 matches at 9 bases. Germline CDR1 and CDR2: MNHEY and SMNVEV (reference sequence). This CDR3 has 14 residues. V lost 7 bases, J lost 4 bases, and 7 bases stayed unmatched.